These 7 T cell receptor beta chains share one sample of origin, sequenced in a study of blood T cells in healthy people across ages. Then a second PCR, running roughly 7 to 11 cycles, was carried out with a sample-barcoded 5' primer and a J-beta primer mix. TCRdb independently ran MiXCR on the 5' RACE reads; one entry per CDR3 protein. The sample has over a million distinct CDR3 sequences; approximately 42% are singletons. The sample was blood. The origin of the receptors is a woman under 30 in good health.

The CDR3, as DNA: TGTGCCAGCAGACTACCAGGCGGGGTAGATACGCAGTATTTT. Translated, it gives CASRLPGGVDTQYF. The V gene is TRBV7-2, the J gene TRBJ2-3; possible D gene TRBD2, 6 bases. V was shortened by 6 bases and J by 5 bases, with 15 bases between the two germline ends. This CDR3 is built from 14 residues. Germline CDR1 reads SGHTA; CDR2 reads FQGNSA.

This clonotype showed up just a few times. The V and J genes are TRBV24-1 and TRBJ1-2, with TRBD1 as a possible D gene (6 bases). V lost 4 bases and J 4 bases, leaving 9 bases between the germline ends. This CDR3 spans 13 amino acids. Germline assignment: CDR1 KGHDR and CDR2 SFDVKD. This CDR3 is CATSDGQFYGYTF. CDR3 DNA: TGTGCCACCAGTGACGGACAGTTCTATGGCTACACCTTC.

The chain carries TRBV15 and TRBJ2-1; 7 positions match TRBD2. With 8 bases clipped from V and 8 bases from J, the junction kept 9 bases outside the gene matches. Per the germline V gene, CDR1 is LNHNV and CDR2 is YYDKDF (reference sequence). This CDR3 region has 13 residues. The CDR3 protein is CATGGGSFYEQFF. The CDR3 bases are TGTGCCACCGGCGGGGGATCGTTCTATGAGCAGTTCTTC.

The CDR3 bases are TGTGCCAGCAGCCCCGACGGTAGGGGCGTTGGCTACACCTTC. This translates into CASSPDGRGVGYTF. The chain joins TRBV7-2 to TRBJ1-2; tentatively, D is TRBD1 (5 bases). Germline CDR1 is SGHTA and CDR2 is FQGNSA. V lost 5 bases and J 7 bases, leaving 17 bases between the germline ends. This CDR3 has 14 residues.

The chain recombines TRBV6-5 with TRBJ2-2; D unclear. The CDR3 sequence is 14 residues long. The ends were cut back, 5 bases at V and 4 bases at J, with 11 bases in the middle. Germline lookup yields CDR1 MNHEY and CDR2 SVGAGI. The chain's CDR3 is CASSHDRSTGELFF. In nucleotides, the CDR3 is TGTGCCAGCAGTCATGACCGCAGCACCGGGGAGCTGTTTTTT.

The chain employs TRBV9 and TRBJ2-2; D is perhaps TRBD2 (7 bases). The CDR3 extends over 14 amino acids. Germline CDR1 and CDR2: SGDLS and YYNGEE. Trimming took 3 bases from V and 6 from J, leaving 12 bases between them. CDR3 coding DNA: TGTGCCAGCAGCGACAGGGCGGGGGCCGGGGAGCTGTTTTTT. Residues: CASSDRAGAGELFF.

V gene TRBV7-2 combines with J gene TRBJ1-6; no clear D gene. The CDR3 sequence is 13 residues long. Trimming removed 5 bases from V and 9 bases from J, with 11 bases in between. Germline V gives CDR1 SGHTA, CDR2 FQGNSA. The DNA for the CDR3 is TGTGCCAGCAGCGTAGAGCGGGGTTCACCCCTCCACTTT. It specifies CASSVERGSPLHF.